This TCR beta chain stems from a study of blood T cell repertoires in COVID-19. Across the study: Sources were T cells, B-cell-depleted T cells, or PBMCs; the material itself was cDNA or gDNA.

Across roughly 25 US areas, participants ranged in age from 18 to 89 years. The study recruited exposed participants who had met a COVID-19 case within 2 weeks before entry. Sequenced by immunoSEQ multiplex PCR; TCRdb stores in-frame clones only, minus some. The sample has over 250,000 clones, 80% to 85% seen once. The V end was cut by 3 bases, the J end by 4 bases, with 18 bases between. Per the germline V gene, CDR1 is LGHNA and CDR2 is YNFKEQ. The CDR3 is 17 amino acids. Sequencing was carried out using PBMCs or T cells enriched from blood (not recorded which). This chain uses TRBV4-2 with TRBJ1-4; D is possibly TRBD1 (6 bases). This receptor was taken from a man aged 40-50 years who had been exposed to COVID-19. The CDR3 coding sequence is TGTGCCAGCAGCCAGATCACGACAGGCAGGAGTAATGAAAAACTGTTTTTT. Translation: CASSQITTGRSNEKLFF.